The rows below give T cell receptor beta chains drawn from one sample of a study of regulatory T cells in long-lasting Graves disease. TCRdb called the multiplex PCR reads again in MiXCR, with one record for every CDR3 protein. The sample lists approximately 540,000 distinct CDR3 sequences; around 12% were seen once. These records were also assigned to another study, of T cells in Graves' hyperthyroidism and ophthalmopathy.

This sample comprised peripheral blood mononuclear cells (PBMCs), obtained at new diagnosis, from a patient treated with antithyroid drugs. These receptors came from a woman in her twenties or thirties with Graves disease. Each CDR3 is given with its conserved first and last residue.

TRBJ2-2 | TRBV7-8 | CASSLWEGATGELFF
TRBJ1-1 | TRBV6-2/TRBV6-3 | CASSYSRGASGNTEAFF
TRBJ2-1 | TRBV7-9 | CASSLADGWGEGSYNEQFF
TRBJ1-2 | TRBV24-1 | CATSAENYGYTF
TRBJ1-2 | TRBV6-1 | CASSHSSVYGYTF
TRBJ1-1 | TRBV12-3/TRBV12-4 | CASSQLKGVLTEAFF
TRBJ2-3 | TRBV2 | CASRYSTDTQYF
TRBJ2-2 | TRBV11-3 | CASSLEGLPGRLFF
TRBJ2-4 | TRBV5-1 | CASSSGRQENIQYF
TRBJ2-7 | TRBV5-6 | CAYTGRGEYEQYF
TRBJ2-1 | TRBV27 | CATGQGLSTEQFF
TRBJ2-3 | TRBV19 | CASRGGTWTGTSTDTQYF
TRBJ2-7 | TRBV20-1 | CSARDGSYEQYF
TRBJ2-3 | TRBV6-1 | CASSEDPDRVSDTQYF
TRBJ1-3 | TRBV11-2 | CASSFSFNRGKGNTIYF
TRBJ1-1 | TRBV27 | CATSPQRYTEAFF
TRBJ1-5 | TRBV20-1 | CSARRELTGRDQPQHF
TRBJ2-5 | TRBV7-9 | CASSPPDRGQETQYF
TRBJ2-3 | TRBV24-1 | CATGERRGSSADTQYF
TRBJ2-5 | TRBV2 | CASRALGQGQETQYF
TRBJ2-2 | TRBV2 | CASSDAYTGELFF